This entry lists 25 T cell receptor beta chains sequenced from one sample in a study of CD8 T cells in ankylosing spondylitis. TCRdb reprocessed the 5' RACE reads with MiXCR, giving one entry per CDR3 protein. The sample contains about 240,000 distinct CDR3 sequences, less than 10% of which appear only once. Sequencing was done on a sample of blood, either unsorted or a sorted T cell fraction (not recorded which). Receptor source: a male donor with ankylosing spondylitis or in good health (not recorded which).

Worth noting for this clonotype: Given a much more abundant clone one base away, this may be a read error. The chain links TRBV7-8 to TRBJ1-1; D is perhaps TRBD1 (5 bases). The CDR3 is 15 residues long. V shed 5 bases and J shed 6 bases, with 19 bases lying between them. Germline CDR1 SGHVS, CDR2 FQNEAQ. The CDR3 region is CASSLVIGTQAEAFF. Here the CDR3 DNA reads TGTGCCAGCAGCCTCGTGATTGGGACTCAGGCTGAAGCTTTCTTT.

This clonotype was recorded at least ten times. The chain links TRBV30 to TRBJ1-1, with D unresolved. The length of the CDR3 is 14 residues. With 2 bases removed from V and 4 bases from J, the gap between germline ends came to 14 bases. Germline CDR1 reads GTSNPN; CDR2 reads SVGIG (reference sequence). The CDR3 here is CAWSPLYSGTEAFF. CDR3 sequence (DNA): TGTGCCTGGAGTCCCCTCTACAGCGGCACTGAAGCTTTCTTT.

This clonotype was counted at least ten times. The chain uses TRBV20-1 and TRBJ2-3, with D perhaps matching TRBD1 (5 bases). Trimming took 3 bases from V and 5 from J, leaving 15 bases between them. Germline V lookup: CDR1 DFQATT, CDR2 SNEGSKA (reference sequence). The CDR3 runs to 14 residues. The CDR3 sequence is CSASGKHQGDTQYF. CDR3 nucleotide sequence: TGCAGTGCTAGCGGAAAGCATCAGGGAGATACGCAGTATTTT.

This clonotype was found once. Since a much larger clone is just one base distant, this may be a read error. V and J are TRBV12-3 or TRBV12-4 and TRBJ2-7; D is possibly TRBD1 or TRBD2 (5 bases each). This CDR3 region has 13 residues. CDR3 in amino acids: CASSPGPLYEPYF. CDR3 DNA sequence: TGTGCCAGCAGTCCGGGACCCCTCTACGAGCCGTACTTC.

This clonotype has ten or more counts. This chain uses TRBV18 with TRBJ2-6, with D hard to call. The CDR3 runs 16 residues. Germline V gene data show CDR1 as KGHSH and CDR2 as LQKENI. Deletions cut 0 bases from V and 0 bases from J, with 6 bases between. CDR3 residues: CASSPPTGSGANVLTF. The DNA for the CDR3 is TGTGCCAGCTCACCACCGACCGGCTCTGGGGCCAACGTCCTGACTTTC.

This clonotype was picked up a small number of times. The V and J genes are TRBV20-1 and TRBJ2-3; perhaps D is TRBD1 or TRBD2 (5 bases each). V lost 6 bases and J 4 bases, leaving 20 bases between the germline ends. The germline gives CDR1 DFQATT, CDR2 SNEGSKA (reference sequence). The CDR3 runs to 15 residues. The chain's CDR3 is CSAPSTGGLPDTQYF. CDR3 nucleotides: TGCAGTGCACCTTCCACAGGAGGTTTACCAGATACGCAGTATTTT.

The chain employs TRBV18 and TRBJ1-1; D may be TRBD1 (5 bases). The CDR3 covers 16 residues. Germline CDR1 KGHSH, CDR2 LQKENI. Between the trimmed V and J ends, which lost 1 base and 0 bases, there was a span of 12 bases. CDR3 nucleotides: TGTGCCAGCTCACCACGAGCGGGGCCCATGAACACTGAAGCTTTCTTT. Its translation: CASSPRAGPMNTEAFF.

This clonotype was seen at least ten times. The chain recombines TRBV3-1 with TRBJ1-2, with D perhaps matching TRBD1 (6 bases). The V gene's germline CDR1 is LGHDT and CDR2 YNNKEL (reference sequence). This CDR3 region has 16 residues. V was cut by 3 bases and J by 4 bases, with 18 bases left in between. In DNA, the CDR3 is TGTGCCAGCAGCCATCGGTCCCCCGGGGGCTTCTATGGCTACACCTTC. This codes for CASSHRSPGGFYGYTF.

This chain joins TRBV20-1 and TRBJ1-1; D remains unclear. This CDR3 spans 11 amino acids. V lost 3 bases to trimming and J lost 3 bases, with 5 bases between them. CDR1 DFQATT and CDR2 SNEGSKA come from the germline V gene (reference sequence). The CDR3 is CSASTYTEAFF. The CDR3 nucleotides are TGCAGTGCTAGTACGTACACTGAAGCTTTCTTT.

This clonotype has at least ten counts. The V call is TRBV7-2, the J call TRBJ1-1; 11 bases map to TRBD1. Germline V CDR1 and CDR2: SGHTA, FQGNSA. Losses at the gene ends were 4 bases for V and 2 bases for J; bases not matched to a gene: 9. This CDR3 comprises 17 residues. The CDR3: CASSSGQGARKNTEAFF. In DNA form, the CDR3 reads TGTGCCAGCAGCTCCGGACAGGGGGCGCGGAAAAACACTGAAGCTTTCTTT.

This clonotype has at least ten counts. This chain connects TRBV11-2 to TRBJ2-1; TRBD2 matches 8 bases. CDR3 size: 17 residues. In germline, CDR1 is SGHAT, CDR2 FQNNGV. V gave up 4 bases and J gave up 0 bases; unmatched junction bases: 8. The CDR3 nucleotides read TGTGCCAGCAGCTCAGTGATTAGCGGGGACTCCTACAATGAGCAGTTCTTC. Translation: CASSSVISGDSYNEQFF.

This clonotype was seen more than once but under ten times. V and J are TRBV14 and TRBJ2-5; weak D call: TRBD1 (6 bases). With 4 bases removed from V and 5 bases from J, the gap between germline ends came to 14 bases. This CDR3 contains 14 residues. CDR1 SGHDN and CDR2 FVKESK come from the germline V gene. The CDR3: CASSLNRVQETQYF. The CDR3 DNA follows: TGTGCCAGCAGCCTTAACAGGGTTCAGGAGACCCAGTACTTC.

On this clonotype itself: The missing conserved phenylalanine or tryptophan at the end of this CDR3 makes a read error likely. The rearrangement joins TRBV12-3 or TRBV12-4 to TRBJ2-1; TRBD2 agrees at 10 bases. CDR3 length equals 16 residues. V lost 7 bases to trimming and J lost 6 bases; unmatched junction nucleotides: 12. CDR3 DNA: TGTGCCAGCACCATTGGCACTAGCGGGACTGTCAATGAGCAGTTCCTC. Its translation is CASTIGTSGTVNEQFL.

At least ten counts were recorded for this clonotype. The V call is TRBV7-2, the J call TRBJ1-2; D call uncertain. Germline CDR1 SGHTA, CDR2 FQGNSA. The CDR3 is 13 amino acids. V was cut by 5 bases and J by 7 bases, with 14 bases left in between. As DNA, the CDR3 is TGTGCCAGCAGCCCTGGAATCAGAGGTGGCTACACCTTC. This encodes CASSPGIRGGYTF. Filled out from reference TRBV7-2 and TRBJ1-2, the complete variable domain reads GAGVSQSPSNKVTEKGKDVELRCDPISGHTALYWYRQSLGQGLEFLIYFQGNSAPDKSGLPSDRFSAERTGGSVSTLTIQRTQQEDSAVYLCASSPGIRGGYTFGSGTRLTVV.

This rearrangement joins TRBV19 to TRBJ2-6, with 7 bases matching TRBD2. V shed 8 bases and J 2 bases; nucleotides not matched to a gene: 3. Germline lookup yields CDR1 LNHDA and CDR2 SQIVND (reference sequence). The length of the CDR3 is 14 residues. The CDR3 DNA reads TGTGCCAGTGAAGCGGGGCCTGGGGCCAACGTCCTGACTTTC. Translating gives CASEAGPGANVLTF.

This clonotype was counted many times. The V gene is TRBV20-1, the J gene TRBJ2-4; 7 positions agree with TRBD2. Germline CDR1 and CDR2: DFQATT and SNEGSKA (reference sequence). This CDR3 contains 13 residues. The ends lost 3 bases at V and 8 bases at J; junction bases unmatched: 7. Here the CDR3 DNA reads TGCAGTGCTAGTTGGGGGGGGGACGACATTCAGTACTTC. Protein: CSASWGGDDIQYF.

This clonotype was seen many times. This chain links TRBV3-1 with TRBJ1-1, with TRBD1 as a possible D gene (5 bases). CDR3 length equals 21 residues. Looked up from germline, CDR1 is LGHDT and CDR2 is YNNKEL (reference sequence). Trimming cost V 1 base and J 0 bases, with 27 bases left between them. CDR3 nucleotide sequence: TGTGCCAGCAGCCAAGTGTCGTGGGGGACTCACCCGGGGGGGATGAACACTGAAGCTTTCTTT. This translates into CASSQVSWGTHPGGMNTEAFF. The full variable domain, in which reference TRBV3-1 and TRBJ1-1 provide the parts outside the CDR3, is DTAVSQTPKYLVTQMGNDKSIKCEQNLGHDTMYWYKQDSKKFLKIMFSYNNKELIINETVPNRFSPKSPDKAHLNLHINSLELGDSAVYFCASSQVSWGTHPGGMNTEAFFGQGTRLTVV.

The chain recombines TRBV19 with TRBJ2-5; TRBD2 matches 11 bases. CDR3 length: 15 amino acids. CDR1 is LNHDA, CDR2 SQIVND, per germline (reference sequence). Trimming at V came to 5 bases and at J to 4 bases, leaving 6 bases not matched to a gene. The CDR3 bases are TGTGCCAGTAGTTTAGCGGGGGGGCGGCGAGAGACCCAGTACTTC. Amino acids: CASSLAGGRRETQYF.

The V gene is TRBV5-1, the J gene TRBJ1-4; D might be TRBD1 (6 bases). There are 14 residues in the CDR3. V was cut by 3 bases and J by 10 bases, with 16 bases left in between. Germline lookup yields CDR1 SGHRS and CDR2 YFSETQ. CDR3 amino acids: CASSSQDSTTKLFF. CDR3 bases: TGCGCCAGCAGCTCCCAGGACAGCACGACAAAACTGTTTTTT.

In this sample, this clonotype turned up many times. The V and J genes are TRBV6-1 and TRBJ2-3; 7 bases map to TRBD2. With 10 bases clipped from V and 5 bases from J, the junction kept 12 bases outside the gene matches. CDR3 length: 14 residues. In germline, CDR1 is MNHNS, CDR2 SASEGT. CDR3 DNA: TGTGCCACCAACCAGCCGGGGGGTCGAGATACGCAGTATTTT. As protein: CATNQPGGRDTQYF.

This clonotype was seen repeatedly, ten times or more. The CDR3 DNA reads as TGCGCCAGCAGCTCAAGTAGTACTAGCGGGGTGGCGGAGCAGTTCTTC. It is translated as CASSSSSTSGVAEQFF. The gene calls are TRBV5-1 and TRBJ2-1; 10 bases are shared with TRBD2. The CDR3 is 16 amino acids. Trimming at V came to 3 bases and at J to 10 bases, leaving 13 bases not matched to a gene. CDR1 and CDR2 (germline): SGHRS, YFSETQ.

This clonotype appeared a few times. This rearrangement joins TRBV20-1 to TRBJ1-1; a weak D match, TRBD1 (5 bases). CDR3 length: 12 amino acids. Germline assignment: CDR1 DFQATT and CDR2 SNEGSKA (reference sequence). Trimming shortened V by 3 bases and J by 1 base, and 6 bases separated the two germline ends. Written as DNA, the CDR3 is TGCAGTGCTAGTACAGGGAACACTGAAGCTTTCTTT. This gives the protein CSASTGNTEAFF.

This clonotype was detected many times. This chain uses TRBV4-3 with TRBJ1-5, with D perhaps matching TRBD1 (5 bases). Germline V gene data show CDR1 as LGHNA and CDR2 as YSLEER. The CDR3 contains 17 residues. Trimming took 0 bases from V and 7 from J, leaving 19 bases between them. The CDR3 loop reads CASSQDFPGRGDQPQHF. CDR3 in DNA: TGCGCCAGCAGCCAAGACTTTCCGGGACGGGGGGACCAGCCCCAGCATTTT.

The rearrangement uses TRBV11-3 and TRBJ1-1; 7 bases align to TRBD1. V was clipped by 4 bases and J by 5 bases; unmatched bases: 7. The CDR3 is 14 amino acids. CDR1 SGHNT and CDR2 YENEEA come from the germline V gene. The CDR3 loop is CASSYSYRGTEAFF. In nucleotides, the CDR3 is TGTGCCAGCAGCTACTCATACAGGGGAACTGAAGCTTTCTTT. The entire variable domain, with the rest obtained from reference TRBV11-3 and TRBJ1-1, is as follows: EAGVVQSPRYKIIEKKQPVAFWCNPISGHNTLYWYLQNLGQGPELLIRYENEEAVDDSQLPKDRFSAERLKGVDSTLKIQPAELGDSAVYLCASSYSYRGTEAFFGQGTRLTVV.

There are many counts of this clonotype. The chain links TRBV6-2 or TRBV6-3 to TRBJ2-1, with 7 bases identical to TRBD1. V trimming: 8 bases; J trimming: 3 bases; junction bases outside the gene matches: 7. The CDR3 contains 14 residues. Germline values: CDR1 MNHEY, CDR2 SVGEGT. The CDR3 region is CASGSRGNYNEQFF. CDR3 coding DNA: TGTGCCAGCGGGAGCAGGGGGAACTACAATGAGCAGTTCTTC.